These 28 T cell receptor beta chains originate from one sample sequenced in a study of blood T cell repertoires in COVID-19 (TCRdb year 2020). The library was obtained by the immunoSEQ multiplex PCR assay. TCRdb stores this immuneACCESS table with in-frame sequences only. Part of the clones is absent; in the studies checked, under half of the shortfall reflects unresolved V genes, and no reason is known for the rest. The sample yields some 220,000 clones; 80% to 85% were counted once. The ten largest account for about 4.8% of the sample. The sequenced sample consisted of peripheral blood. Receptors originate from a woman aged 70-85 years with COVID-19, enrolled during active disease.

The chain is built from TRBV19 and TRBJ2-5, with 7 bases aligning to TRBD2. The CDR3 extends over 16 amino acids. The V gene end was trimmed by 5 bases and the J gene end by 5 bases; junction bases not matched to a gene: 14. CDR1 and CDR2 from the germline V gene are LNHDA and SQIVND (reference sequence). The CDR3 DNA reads TGTGCCAGTAGTCAGATGGGCGCGGGAGTTGCCGAGACCCAGTACTTC. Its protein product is CASSQMGAGVAETQYF.

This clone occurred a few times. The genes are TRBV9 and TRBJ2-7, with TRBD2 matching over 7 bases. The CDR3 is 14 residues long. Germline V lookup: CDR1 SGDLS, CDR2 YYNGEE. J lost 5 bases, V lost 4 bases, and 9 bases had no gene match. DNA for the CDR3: TGTGCCAGCAGCCGTGCTCCCGGGACTAACGAGCAGTACTTC. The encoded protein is CASSRAPGTNEQYF.

The CDR3 here is CASSIDDRGRYNSPLHF. The CDR3 DNA reads as TGTGCCAGTAGTATAGACGACAGGGGTCGGTATAATTCACCCCTCCACTTT. This chain connects TRBV19 to TRBJ1-6; 8 bases agree with TRBD1. The CDR3 sequence is 17 residues long. Germline V gene sequence: CDR1 LNHDA, CDR2 SQIVND (reference sequence). The ends lost 0 bases at V and 4 bases at J; junction bases unmatched: 5.

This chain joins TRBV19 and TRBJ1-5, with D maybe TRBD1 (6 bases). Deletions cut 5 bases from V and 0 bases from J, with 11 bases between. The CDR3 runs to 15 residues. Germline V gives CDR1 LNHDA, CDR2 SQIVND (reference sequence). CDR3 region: CASSARGFSNQPQHF. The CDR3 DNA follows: TGTGCCAGTAGTGCCAGGGGTTTTAGCAATCAGCCCCAGCATTTT.

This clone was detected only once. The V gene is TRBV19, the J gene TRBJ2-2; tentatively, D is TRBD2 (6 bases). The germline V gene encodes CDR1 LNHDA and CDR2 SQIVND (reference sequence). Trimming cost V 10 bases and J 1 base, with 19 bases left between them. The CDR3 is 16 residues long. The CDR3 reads CATHRGEVKNTGELFF. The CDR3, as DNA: TGTGCCACCCATCGCGGGGAGGTAAAGAACACCGGGGAGCTGTTTTTT.

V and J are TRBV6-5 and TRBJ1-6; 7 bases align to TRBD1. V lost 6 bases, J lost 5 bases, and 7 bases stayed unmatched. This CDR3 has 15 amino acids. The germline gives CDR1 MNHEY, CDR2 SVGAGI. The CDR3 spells CASRNDRANNSPLHF. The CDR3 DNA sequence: TGTGCCAGCAGGAACGACAGGGCAAATAATTCACCCCTCCACTTT.

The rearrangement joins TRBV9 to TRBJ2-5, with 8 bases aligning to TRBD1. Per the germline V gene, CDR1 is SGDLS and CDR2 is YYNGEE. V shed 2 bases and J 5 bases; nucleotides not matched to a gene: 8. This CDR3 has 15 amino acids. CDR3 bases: TGTGCCAGCAGCGTCTCGACAGGGGTAGTTGAGACCCAGTACTTC. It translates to CASSVSTGVVETQYF.

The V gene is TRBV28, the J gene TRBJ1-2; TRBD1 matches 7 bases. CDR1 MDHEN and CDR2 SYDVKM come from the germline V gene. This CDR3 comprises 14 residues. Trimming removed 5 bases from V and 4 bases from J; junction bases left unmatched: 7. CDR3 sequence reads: CASSPQTGLYGYTF. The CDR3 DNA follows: TGTGCCAGCAGTCCGCAGACAGGGCTCTATGGCTACACCTTC.

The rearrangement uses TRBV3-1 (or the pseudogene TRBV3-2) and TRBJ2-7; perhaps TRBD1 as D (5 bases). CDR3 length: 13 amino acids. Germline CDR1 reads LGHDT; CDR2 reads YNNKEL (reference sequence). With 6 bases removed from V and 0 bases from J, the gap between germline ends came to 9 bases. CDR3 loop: CASRYTGSYEQYF. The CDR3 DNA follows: TGTGCCAGCAGGTACACAGGCTCCTACGAGCAGTACTTC.

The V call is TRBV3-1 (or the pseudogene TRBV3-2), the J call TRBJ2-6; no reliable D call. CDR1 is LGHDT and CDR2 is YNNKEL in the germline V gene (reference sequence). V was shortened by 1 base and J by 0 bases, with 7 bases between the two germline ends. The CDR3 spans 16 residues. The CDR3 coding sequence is TGTGCCAGCAGCCAAGGACACCGCTCTGGGGCCAACGTCCTGACTTTC. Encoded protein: CASSQGHRSGANVLTF.

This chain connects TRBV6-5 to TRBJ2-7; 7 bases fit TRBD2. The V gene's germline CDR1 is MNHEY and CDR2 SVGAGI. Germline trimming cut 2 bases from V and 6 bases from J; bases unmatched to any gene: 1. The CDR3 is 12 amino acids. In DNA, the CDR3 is TGTGCCAGCAGTTACACGGGGGGCGAGCAGTACTTC. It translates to CASSYTGGEQYF.

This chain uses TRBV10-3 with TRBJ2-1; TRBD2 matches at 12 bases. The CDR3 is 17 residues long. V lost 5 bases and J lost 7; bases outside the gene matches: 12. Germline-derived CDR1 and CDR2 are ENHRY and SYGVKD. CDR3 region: CAISKEGGGLAGNEQFF. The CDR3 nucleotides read TGTGCCATCAGTAAAGAAGGGGGCGGACTAGCGGGGAATGAGCAGTTCTTC.

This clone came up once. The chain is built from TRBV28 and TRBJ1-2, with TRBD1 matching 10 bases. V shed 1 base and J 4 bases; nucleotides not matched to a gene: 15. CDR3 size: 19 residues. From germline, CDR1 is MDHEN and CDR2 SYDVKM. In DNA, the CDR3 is TGTGCCAGCAGTTTATCCAGACAGGGGGCTTCCCTTACCCTCTATGGCTACACCTTC. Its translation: CASSLSRQGASLTLYGYTF.

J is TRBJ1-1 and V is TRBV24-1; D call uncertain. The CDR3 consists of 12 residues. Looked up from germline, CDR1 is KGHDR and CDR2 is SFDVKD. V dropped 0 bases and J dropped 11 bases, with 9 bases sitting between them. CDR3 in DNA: TGTGCCACCAGTGATTTGACGGGGAGGGCTTTCTTT. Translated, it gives CATSDLTGRAFF.

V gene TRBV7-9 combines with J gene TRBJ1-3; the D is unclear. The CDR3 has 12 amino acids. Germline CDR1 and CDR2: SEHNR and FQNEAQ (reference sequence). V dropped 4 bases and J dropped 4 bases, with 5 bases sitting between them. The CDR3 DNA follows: TGTGCCAGCAGCTCCGGGGGAAACACCATATATTTT. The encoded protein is CASSSGGNTIYF.

CDR3 sequence reads: CASSPVQGGQQPQHF. The CDR3 DNA reads as TGTGCCAGCTCACCGGTACAGGGGGGTCAGCAGCCCCAGCATTTT. The rearrangement uses TRBV18 and TRBJ1-5; TRBD1 matches at 8 bases. The CDR3 runs 15 residues. From germline, CDR1 is KGHSH and CDR2 LQKENI. V lost 3 bases, J lost 7 bases, and 8 bases stayed unmatched.

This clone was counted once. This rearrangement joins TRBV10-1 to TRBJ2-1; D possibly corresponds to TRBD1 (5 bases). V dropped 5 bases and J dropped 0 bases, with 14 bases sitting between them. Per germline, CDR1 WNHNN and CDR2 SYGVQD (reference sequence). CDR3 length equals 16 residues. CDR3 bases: TGCGCCAGCAGTTACAGGCCATTAAGCTCCTACAATGAGCAGTTCTTC. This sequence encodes CASSYRPLSSYNEQFF.

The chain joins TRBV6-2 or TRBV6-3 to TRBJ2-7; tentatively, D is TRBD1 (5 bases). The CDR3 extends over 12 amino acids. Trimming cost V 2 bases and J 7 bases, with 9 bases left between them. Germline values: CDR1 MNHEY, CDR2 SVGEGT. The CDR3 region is CASSYGHKEQYF. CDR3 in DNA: TGTGCCAGCAGTTACGGACACAAAGAGCAGTACTTC.

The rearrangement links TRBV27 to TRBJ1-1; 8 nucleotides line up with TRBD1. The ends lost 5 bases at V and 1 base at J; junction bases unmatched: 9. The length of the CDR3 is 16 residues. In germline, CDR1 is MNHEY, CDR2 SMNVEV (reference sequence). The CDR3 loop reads CASSAYRDRRNTEAFF. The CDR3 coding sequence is TGTGCCAGCAGTGCATACAGGGACAGGAGGAACACTGAAGCTTTCTTT.

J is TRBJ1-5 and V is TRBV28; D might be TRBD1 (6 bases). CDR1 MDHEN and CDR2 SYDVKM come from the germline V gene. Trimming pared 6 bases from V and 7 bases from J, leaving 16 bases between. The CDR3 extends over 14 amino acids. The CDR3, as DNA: TGTGCCAGCAGCTGGGGGGGGGCTGTCCAGCCCCAGCATTTT. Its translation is CASSWGGAVQPQHF.

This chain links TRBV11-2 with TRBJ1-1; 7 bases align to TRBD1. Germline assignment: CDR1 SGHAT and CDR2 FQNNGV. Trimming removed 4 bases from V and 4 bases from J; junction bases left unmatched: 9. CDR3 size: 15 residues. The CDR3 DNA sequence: TGTGCCAGCAGCTCGCCGCACAGGGGAGGCACTGAAGCTTTCTTT. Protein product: CASSSPHRGGTEAFF.

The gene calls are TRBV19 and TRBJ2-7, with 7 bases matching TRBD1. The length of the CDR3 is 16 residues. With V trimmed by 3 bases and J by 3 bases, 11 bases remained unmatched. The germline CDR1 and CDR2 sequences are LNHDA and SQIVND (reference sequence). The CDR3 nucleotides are TGTGCCAGTAGTATCGCCGGGACAGACCCCCACTACGAGCAGTACTTC. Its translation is CASSIAGTDPHYEQYF.

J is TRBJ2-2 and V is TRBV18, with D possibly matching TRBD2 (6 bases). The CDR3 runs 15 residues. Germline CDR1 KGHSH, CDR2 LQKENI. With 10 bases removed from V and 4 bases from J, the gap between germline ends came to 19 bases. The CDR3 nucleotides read TGTGCCACAACCATAGCGGAAGTGGGCACCGGGGAGCTGTTTTTT. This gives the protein CATTIAEVGTGELFF.

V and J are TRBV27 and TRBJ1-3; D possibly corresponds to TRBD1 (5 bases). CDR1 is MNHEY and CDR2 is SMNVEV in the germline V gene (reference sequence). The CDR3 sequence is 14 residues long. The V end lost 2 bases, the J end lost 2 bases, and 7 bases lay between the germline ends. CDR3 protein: CASSLGGTGNTIYF. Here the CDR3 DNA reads TGTGCCAGCAGTTTAGGGGGGACTGGAAACACCATATATTTT.

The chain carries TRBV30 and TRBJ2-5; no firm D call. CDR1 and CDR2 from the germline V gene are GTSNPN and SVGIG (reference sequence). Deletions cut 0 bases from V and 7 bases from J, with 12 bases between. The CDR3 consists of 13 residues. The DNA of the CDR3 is TGTGCCTGGAGTGTCGAGGCCTTGGGGACCCAGTACTTC. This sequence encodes CAWSVEALGTQYF.

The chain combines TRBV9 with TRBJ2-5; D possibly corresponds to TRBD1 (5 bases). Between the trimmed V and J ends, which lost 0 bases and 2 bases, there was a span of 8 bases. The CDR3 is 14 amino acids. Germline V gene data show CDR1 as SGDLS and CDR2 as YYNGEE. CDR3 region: CASSVGGRQETQYF. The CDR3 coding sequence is TGTGCCAGCAGCGTAGGGGGCCGTCAAGAGACCCAGTACTTC.

The CDR3 DNA sequence: TGTGCCAGCAGCTTACTAGGGGCCGGGACTGAAGCTTTCTTT. This gives the protein CASSLLGAGTEAFF. V gene TRBV7-2 combines with J gene TRBJ1-1, with a possible D match to TRBD1 (5 bases). The germline CDR1 and CDR2 sequences are SGHTA and FQGNSA. This CDR3 spans 14 amino acids. Trimming removed 2 bases from V and 5 bases from J, with 12 bases in between.

DNA of the CDR3: TGTGCCAGCAGCCAAGATCTCGGGGACAGGCGAACCAACGTCCTGACTTTC. It specifies CASSQDLGDRRTNVLTF. The rearrangement uses TRBV3-1 (or the pseudogene TRBV3-2) and TRBJ2-6, with 8 positions matching TRBD1. Germline CDR1 and CDR2: LGHDT and YNNKEL (reference sequence). This CDR3 is built from 17 residues. Trimming at V came to 0 bases and at J to 8 bases, leaving 9 bases not matched to a gene.